These T cell receptor beta chains were read from a single sample in a study of T cells expressing NK-cell markers. TCRdb re-called the 5' RACE reads and shows each CDR3 protein once, DNA omitted. Its clone listing holds about 370,000 distinct CDR3 sequences. Specimen: blood T cells: a sorted CD56 or NKG2C T cell subset, CD4+ or CD8+ T cells, or bulk PBMC T cells (not recorded which). The receptor source for this set is a woman aged 50 to 65 in good health. Each CDR3 is given with its conserved first and last residue. Fields, in order: V gene, J gene, CDR3 protein.

TRBV9,TRBJ1-1,CASSVGTANTEAFF
TRBV6-1,TRBJ1-2,CASSEETLDRIDYGYTF
TRBV6-5,TRBJ1-3,CASSERTAAGNTIYF
TRBV20-1,TRBJ1-5,CSARSRGDQPQHF
TRBV5-1,TRBJ2-3,CASSGSVADTQYF
TRBV9,TRBJ2-7,CASSVGLAGVVEQYF
TRBV7-9,TRBJ2-1,CASRSRGVPYNEQFF
TRBV13,TRBJ2-7,CASSLELTSYEQYF
TRBV5-4,TRBJ2-2,CASSLAGPKNTGELFF
TRBV6-1,TRBJ1-5,CASSEPGQPQHF
TRBV6-5,TRBJ2-3,CASSPLGATDTQYF
TRBV5-1,TRBJ1-1,CASSFGQNMNTEAFF
TRBV4-2,TRBJ2-1,CASSRVRDEQFF
TRBV10-3,TRBJ2-3,CAINPDLTTDTQYF
TRBV19,TRBJ2-7,CASRTGTGAPYEQYF
TRBV28,TRBJ2-5,CASSSRGGYQETQYF
TRBV7-9,TRBJ2-1,CASSSPRDGTYNEQFF
TRBV29-1,TRBJ2-7,CSVTRSSGSMYEQYF
TRBV24-1,TRBJ2-1,CATSRQGGHNEQFF
TRBV29-1,TRBJ2-3,CSDARGEGGGKDTQYF
TRBV10-3,TRBJ2-2,CASLSNTGELFF
TRBV7-6,TRBJ2-1,CASSLGDNPYNEQFF
TRBV5-1,TRBJ2-1,CASSAGRGAGNEQFF
TRBV6-1,TRBJ1-1,CASRGVGGNTEAFF
TRBV5-1,TRBJ2-1,CASRIEPGSYNEQFF
TRBV13,TRBJ1-2,CASSQFGTGSGYTF
TRBV10-2,TRBJ1-1,CASSGDRTVNTEAFF
TRBV7-9,TRBJ2-3,CASSPKGIGQGRTDTQYF
TRBV2,TRBJ2-1,CASRGTSGRSEQFF
TRBV27,TRBJ2-1,CASTKGGGDEQFF
TRBV12-3/TRBV12-4,TRBJ1-4,CASSLGYTLGLFF
TRBV2,TRBJ1-1,CASSEWWTANTEAFF
TRBV12-3/TRBV12-4,TRBJ2-6,CAKGQGGTNVLTF
TRBV12-3/TRBV12-4,TRBJ1-2,CASSLGQGAGGYTF
TRBV27,TRBJ1-1,CASSLNRVTEAFF
TRBV29-1,TRBJ1-2,CSVQDTESNYGYTF
TRBV19,TRBJ2-1,CASSGRETYNEQFF
TRBV5-6,TRBJ2-1,CASSPSLSWNEQFF
TRBV5-1,TRBJ1-4,CASSLDSGGGNEKLFF
TRBV7-8,TRBJ1-1,CASSLDGRGGRQNTEAFF
TRBV6-1,TRBJ2-7,CASSRDRYEQYF
TRBV27,TRBJ2-7,CASRREPFSYEQYF
TRBV5-1,TRBJ1-2,CASSYQTGPIYGYTF
TRBV5-5,TRBJ2-3,CASRERVGRGDTQYF
TRBV6-5,TRBJ2-3,CASSPRTTSDTQYF
TRBV11-3,TRBJ1-1,CASSLPGGEAFF
TRBV6-1,TRBJ2-1,CASSVKRQGRHNEQFF
TRBV19,TRBJ1-5,CASEGASQPQHF
TRBV28,TRBJ1-1,CASSLRQSKAFF
TRBV29-1,TRBJ2-1,CSVPTSGKDNEQFF